The 18 T cell receptor beta chains below were found in one sample sequenced in a study of Graves' ophthalmopathy and Graves' hyperthyroidism. Amplification from RNA transcripts yielded the TCR beta CDR3 regions. First-round RT-PCR used HTBI primers; second-round multiplex PCR followed. Via MiXCR, TCRdb re-called the multiplex PCR reads, giving one row per CDR3 protein. This table holds 300,000 to 400,000 distinct CDR3 sequences, approximately 18% found once. Material for sequencing was peripheral blood. The receptors here all came from an adult woman with stable Graves' hyperthyroidism.

This clonotype came up many times. This chain links TRBV20-1 with TRBJ2-7; D not resolved. Germline V CDR1 and CDR2: DFQATT, SNEGSKA (reference sequence). The V end was cut by 3 bases, the J end by 0 bases, with 9 bases between. The CDR3 is 13 residues long. CDR3 in DNA: TGCAGTGCTAGTACGGGCAGCTCCTACGAGCAGTACTTC. It encodes CSASTGSSYEQYF.

This clonotype has a count of ten or more. The chain recombines TRBV12-3 or TRBV12-4 with TRBJ2-6, with 9 bases fitting TRBD1. After removal of 0 bases from V and 3 bases from J, the junction contained 3 bases not matched to a gene. The CDR3 covers 17 residues. Here the CDR3 reads CASSLANRGLGANVLTF. Written as DNA, the CDR3 is TGTGCCAGCAGTTTAGCAAACAGGGGGCTTGGGGCCAACGTCCTGACTTTC.

The CDR3 coding sequence is TGTGCCAGCAGCTTTGGGGAAGGGGTGAACACCGGGGAGCTGTTTTTT. This encodes CASSFGEGVNTGELFF. The rearrangement links TRBV11-2 to TRBJ2-2; maybe TRBD1 (5 bases). The V gene's germline CDR1 is SGHAT and CDR2 FQNNGV. V was cut by 3 bases and J by 1 base, with 12 bases left in between. This CDR3 region has 16 residues. Full variable domain (outside the CDR3, taken from reference TRBV11-2 and TRBJ2-2): EAGVAQSPRYKIIEKRQSVAFWCNPISGHATLYWYQQILGQGPKLLIQFQNNGVVDDSQLPKDRFSAERLKGVDSTLKIQPAKLEDSAVYLCASSFGEGVNTGELFFGEGSRLTVL.

In its sample, this clonotype was seen many times. The genes are TRBV12-3 or TRBV12-4 and TRBJ1-5, with 8 bases lining up with TRBD1. The CDR3 loop spans 15 amino acids. V shed 3 bases, J shed 4 bases, and the junction held 5 bases outside the gene matches. The CDR3 DNA reads TGTGCCAGCAGTTTCTCGGACAGGGCAAATCAGCCCCAGCATTTT. It translates to CASSFSDRANQPQHF.

In this sample, this clonotype turned up many times. The rearrangement joins TRBV6-1 to TRBJ1-1, with TRBD1 matching over 9 bases. CDR1 and CDR2 from the germline V gene are MNHNS and SASEGT. The CDR3 has 16 amino acids. Trimming cost V 7 bases and J 5 bases; bases outside gene matches: 14. In DNA, the CDR3 is TGTGCCAGCAAAGCTTTACAGGGGGCGCCGGAGACTGAAGCTTTCTTT. This translates into CASKALQGAPETEAFF.

This clonotype was seen repeatedly, ten times or more. The chain links TRBV10-3 to TRBJ2-7; D remains ambiguous. V was cut by 8 bases and J by 2 bases, with 4 bases left in between. Germline CDR1 ENHRY, CDR2 SYGVKD. The CDR3 loop spans 10 amino acids. The CDR3 sequence is CAISPYEQYF. In nucleotides, the CDR3 is TGTGCCATCTCACCCTACGAGCAGTACTTC.

The chain joins TRBV20-1 to TRBJ1-1; weak D call: TRBD1 (6 bases). The CDR3 length is 14 residues. Between the trimmed V and J ends, which lost 3 bases and 1 base, there was a span of 12 bases. Germline CDR1 DFQATT, CDR2 SNEGSKA (reference sequence). CDR3 sequence: CSASTGRPNTEAFF. The CDR3 bases are TGCAGTGCTAGTACAGGGAGACCGAACACTGAAGCTTTCTTT.

Ten or more counts support this clonotype. The V and J genes are TRBV10-1 and TRBJ2-5; possibly TRBD1 for D (7 bases). The CDR3 loop spans 13 amino acids. Trimming removed 8 bases from V and 1 base from J, with 11 bases in between. CDR1 and CDR2 from the germline V gene are WNHNN and SYGVQD (reference sequence). The CDR3 DNA sequence: TGCGCCAGCGGGGGGACAGTCCAAGAGACCCAGTACTTC. This codes for CASGGTVQETQYF.

The table lists this clonotype with many counts. This chain connects TRBV20-1 to TRBJ2-6, with D hard to call. V was cut by 4 bases and J by 0 bases, with 7 bases left in between. The CDR3 is 14 amino acids. Germline assignment: CDR1 DFQATT and CDR2 SNEGSKA (reference sequence). The CDR3 spells CSATSLSGANVLTF. The DNA for the CDR3 is TGCAGTGCTACGTCCCTCTCTGGGGCCAACGTCCTGACTTTC.

A note on this clonotype: This clone may be a read error of a much larger clone one base away. This sequence joins TRBV18 and TRBJ1-2; 8 nucleotides agree with TRBD1. The V gene's germline CDR1 is KGHSH and CDR2 LQKENI. Losses at the gene ends were 8 bases for V and 2 bases for J; bases not matched to a gene: 10. CDR3 length: 15 residues. The CDR3 is CASPQQGGMNYGYTF. The CDR3 DNA is TGTGCCAGCCCACAACAGGGGGGGATGAACTATGGCTACACCTTC.

This clonotype was recorded many times. This chain connects TRBV6-1 to TRBJ1-1; D is ambiguous. The germline V gene encodes CDR1 MNHNS and CDR2 SASEGT. V was shortened by 8 bases and J by 0 bases, with 22 bases between the two germline ends. This CDR3 region has 17 residues. CDR3 loop: CASQELAGSLMNTEAFF. The CDR3 coding sequence is TGTGCCAGCCAAGAGTTGGCAGGATCGCTAATGAACACTGAAGCTTTCTTT.

As regards this clonotype: This clone may be a read error of a much larger clone one base away. The rearrangement joins TRBV20-1 to TRBJ2-7; TRBD2 agrees at 8 bases. The J segment lost 4 bases and the V segment lost 3 bases, leaving 5 bases of the junction unmatched. The V gene's germline CDR1 is DFQATT and CDR2 SNEGSKA (reference sequence). The CDR3 contains 13 residues. The CDR3 DNA reads TGCAGTGCTAGTGGCGGGAGGCATTACGAGCAGTACTTC. It translates to CSASGGRHYEQYF.

This clonotype was seen a handful of times. J is TRBJ2-5 and V is TRBV3-1; D not resolved. From germline, CDR1 is LGHDT and CDR2 YNNKEL (reference sequence). CDR3 length: 12 amino acids. The ends were cut back, 0 bases at V and 7 bases at J, with 6 bases in the middle. The chain's CDR3 is CASSQDKGTQYF. CDR3 nucleotide sequence: TGTGCCAGCAGCCAAGATAAGGGGACCCAGTACTTC.

The V gene is TRBV6-2 or TRBV6-3, the J gene TRBJ1-5; a possible D gene is TRBD1 (5 bases). In germline, CDR1 is MNHEY, CDR2 SVGEGT. This CDR3 is 13 amino acids long. V shed 4 bases and J shed 5 bases, with 9 bases lying between them. The CDR3, as DNA: TGTGCCAGCAGTTGGGACCGGCATCAGCCCCAGCATTTT. The encoded protein is CASSWDRHQPQHF.

V usage is TRBV10-3 and J usage is TRBJ1-1; D may be TRBD1 (5 bases). The CDR3 has 12 amino acids. Trimming removed 7 bases from V and 2 bases from J, with 8 bases in between. CDR1 and CDR2 (germline): ENHRY, SYGVKD. The CDR3 protein is CAIIGVNTEAFF. Here the CDR3 DNA reads TGTGCCATCATAGGGGTCAACACTGAAGCTTTCTTT.

This clonotype was seen ten or more times. J is TRBJ1-2 and V is TRBV12-5, with D hard to call. Trimming stripped 5 bases from V and 0 bases from J, with 13 bases between. This CDR3 region has 15 residues. Germline CDR1 is LGHNT and CDR2 is FRNRAP. The chain's CDR3 is CASGRSDSPNYGYTF. For the CDR3, the DNA is TGTGCTAGTGGTCGCTCGGACTCCCCTAACTATGGCTACACCTTC. Looking up the rest from reference TRBV12-5 and TRBJ1-2 gives the full variable domain: DARVTQTPRHKVTEMGQEVTMRCQPILGHNTVFWYRQTMMQGLELLAYFRNRAPLDDSGMPKDRFSAEMPDATLATLKIQPSEPRDSAVYFCASGRSDSPNYGYTFGSGTRLTVV.

This clonotype was counted a single time. The CDR3 DNA reads TGTGCCAGCAGTTTAAGGGCAGGAGGTTTCTACGAGCAGTACTTC. Protein product: CASSLRAGGFYEQYF. The chain couples TRBV28 to TRBJ2-7; tentatively, D is TRBD2 (5 bases). The germline CDR1 and CDR2 sequences are MDHEN and SYDVKM. The CDR3 consists of 15 residues. V shed 2 bases and J shed 3 bases, with 14 bases lying between them.

This chain joins TRBV2 and TRBJ1-2; D unclear. CDR1 and CDR2 (germline): SNHLY, FYNNEI. The CDR3 is 13 residues long. Trimming pared 2 bases from V and 8 bases from J, leaving 12 bases between. The CDR3 DNA is TGTGCCAGCAGTGAAAGGAGGGAGGCGGGCTACACCTTC. Its translation: CASSERREAGYTF.